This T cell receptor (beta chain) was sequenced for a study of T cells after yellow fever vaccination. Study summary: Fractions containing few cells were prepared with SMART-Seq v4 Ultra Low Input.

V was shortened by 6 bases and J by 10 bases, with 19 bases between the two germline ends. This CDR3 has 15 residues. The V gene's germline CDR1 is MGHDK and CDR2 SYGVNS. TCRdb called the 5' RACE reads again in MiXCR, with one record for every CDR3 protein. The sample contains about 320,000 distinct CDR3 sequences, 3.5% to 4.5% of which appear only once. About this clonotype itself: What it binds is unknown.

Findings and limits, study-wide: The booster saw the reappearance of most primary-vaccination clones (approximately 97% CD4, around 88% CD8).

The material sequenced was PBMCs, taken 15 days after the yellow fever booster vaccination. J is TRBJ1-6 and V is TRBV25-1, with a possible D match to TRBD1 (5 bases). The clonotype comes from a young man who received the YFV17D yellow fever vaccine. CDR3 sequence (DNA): TGTGCCAGCAGCCAAACGCCAGGGATCGGGTCACCCCTCCACTTT. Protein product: CASSQTPGIGSPLHF. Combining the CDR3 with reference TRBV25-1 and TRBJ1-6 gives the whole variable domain EADIYQTPRYLVIGTGKKITLECSQTMGHDKMYWYQQDPGMELHLIHYSYGVNSTEKGDLSSESTVSRIRTEHFPLTLESARPSHTSQYLCASSQTPGIGSPLHFGNGTRLTVT.